The 21 T cell receptor beta chains reported below all come from one sample, sequenced in a study of radiotherapy plus CTLA-4 blockade in lung cancer. TCRdb's copy holds only in-frame clones and misses some; the assay was immunoSEQ multiplex PCR. Of about 120,000 clones listed, 75% to 80% are singletons. The sequenced sample was peripheral blood, obtained from a patient treated with radiotherapy plus ipilimumab. Receptors originate from a human donor with non-small cell lung cancer who had a partial response to radiotherapy plus ipilimumab.

This chain links TRBV5-4 with TRBJ2-5; D might be TRBD1 (8 bases). V lost 5 bases and J lost 5, with 16 bases in between. The CDR3 is 14 residues long. The germline CDR1 and CDR2 sequences are SGHNT and YYREEE (reference sequence). CDR3 sequence: CASRAQGGIETQYF. The CDR3 coding sequence is TGTGCCAGCAGAGCACAGGGGGGGATCGAGACCCAGTACTTC.

This clone appeared once. This chain links TRBV9 with TRBJ1-1, with 7 bases matching TRBD1. V lost 4 bases to trimming and J lost 1 base; unmatched junction nucleotides: 10. The CDR3 runs 16 residues. CDR1 and CDR2 from the germline V gene are SGDLS and YYNGEE. CDR3 nucleotides: TGTGCCAGCAGCCCCCGCAGGGGGGACAGGAACACTGAAGCTTTCTTT. Protein product: CASSPRRGDRNTEAFF.

The J gene is TRBJ1-2, the V gene TRBV5-5; 8 nucleotides match TRBD1. Per the germline V gene, CDR1 is SGHKS and CDR2 is YYEKEE (reference sequence). The CDR3 spans 13 residues. J was trimmed by 7 bases and V by 5 bases; bases with no gene match: 7. CDR3 in amino acids: CASSSGTGLGYTF. The CDR3 DNA reads as TGTGCCAGCAGTTCCGGGACAGGCCTTGGCTACACCTTC.

The chain employs TRBV6-1 and TRBJ2-5, with TRBD1 matching 7 bases. The V and J ends lost 5 bases and 1 base, in that order; junction bases with no gene match: 4. Looked up from germline, CDR1 is MNHNS and CDR2 is SASEGT. This CDR3 region has 14 residues. CDR3 nucleotide sequence: TGTGCCAGCAGTCGAGACAGGGCCCAAGAGACCCAGTACTTC. The encoded protein is CASSRDRAQETQYF.

This rearrangement joins TRBV10-2 to TRBJ1-2; D call uncertain. The CDR3 consists of 13 residues. CDR1 is WSHSY and CDR2 is SAAADI in the germline V gene. Trimming took off 4 bases at V and 3 bases at J, with 9 bases between the two ends. CDR3 DNA: TGCGCCAGCAGTGTCCAGAGGCACTATGGCTACACCTTC. Amino acids: CASSVQRHYGYTF.

The genes are TRBV9 and TRBJ1-1; the D is unclear. CDR1 and CDR2 from the germline V gene are SGDLS and YYNGEE. CDR3 length: 13 residues. The germline V and J ends were trimmed by 8 bases and 1 base, with 12 bases remaining between them. CDR3 region: CASNEGTNTEAFF. CDR3 DNA: TGTGCCAGTAACGAGGGTACGAACACTGAAGCTTTCTTT.

The DNA for the CDR3 is TGCGCCAGCAGCACCCGATCGGTCACGGTCGTGCGCACCGGGGAGCTGTTTTTT. Translated, it gives CASSTRSVTVVRTGELFF. This chain links TRBV5-1 with TRBJ2-2; D remains ambiguous. Trimming stripped 4 bases from V and 4 bases from J, with 23 bases between. The CDR3 runs to 18 residues. CDR1 is SGHRS and CDR2 is YFSETQ in the germline V gene.

The V call is TRBV28, the J call TRBJ1-4; D is perhaps TRBD1 (5 bases). From germline, CDR1 is MDHEN and CDR2 SYDVKM. The CDR3 is 14 amino acids. The germline V and J ends were trimmed by 7 bases and 7 bases, with 16 bases remaining between them. The CDR3 nucleotides read TGTGCCAGCACCCCCCGGCAGGGAACTGAAAAACTGTTTTTT. Amino acids: CASTPRQGTEKLFF.

The chain recombines TRBV19 with TRBJ1-1, with D unresolved. The germline gives CDR1 LNHDA, CDR2 SQIVND (reference sequence). This CDR3 has 14 amino acids. V was pared by 7 bases and J by 5 bases, with 17 bases between. This CDR3 reads CASTELVSGTEAFF. CDR3 DNA: TGTGCCAGTACCGAATTAGTATCGGGGACTGAAGCTTTCTTT. The full variable domain, in which reference TRBV19 and TRBJ1-1 provide the parts outside the CDR3, is DGGITQSPKYLFRKEGQNVTLSCEQNLNHDAMYWYRQDPGQGLRLIYYSQIVNDFQKGDIAEGYSVSREKKESFPLTVTSAQKNPTAFYLCASTELVSGTEAFFGQGTRLTVV.

The V and J genes are TRBV2 and TRBJ2-3; D remains ambiguous. CDR3 length equals 14 residues. Trimming pared 8 bases from V and 4 bases from J, leaving 16 bases between. Per germline, CDR1 SNHLY and CDR2 FYNNEI. The CDR3 region is CASVAAASADTQYF. For the CDR3, the DNA is TGTGCCAGCGTGGCGGCAGCATCCGCAGATACGCAGTATTTT.

This chain connects TRBV5-1 to TRBJ2-1; TRBD1 aligns across 7 bases. Trimming removed 0 bases from V and 5 bases from J; junction bases left unmatched: 8. The CDR3 has 16 amino acids. Germline V gene lookup returns CDR1 SGHRS and CDR2 YFSETQ. The CDR3, as DNA: TGCGCCAGCAGCTTGGGGGGAACGGGACAGCACAATGAGCAGTTCTTC. Its translation is CASSLGGTGQHNEQFF.

This sequence joins TRBV6-5 and TRBJ2-1, with D unresolved. The CDR3 length is 14 residues. Trimming took off 5 bases at V and 3 bases at J, with 11 bases between the two ends. Per germline, CDR1 MNHEY and CDR2 SVGAGI. CDR3 region: CASSENHVYNEQFF. For the CDR3, the DNA is TGTGCCAGCAGTGAGAACCACGTCTACAATGAGCAGTTCTTC.

The chain combines TRBV19 with TRBJ2-5, with 10 positions matching TRBD1. Trimming removed 4 bases from V and 4 bases from J; junction bases left unmatched: 6. Germline assignment: CDR1 LNHDA and CDR2 SQIVND (reference sequence). This CDR3 is built from 15 residues. The CDR3 DNA reads as TGTGCCAGTAGTACCGGGACAGGGGTTGGAGAGACCCAGTACTTC. Protein: CASSTGTGVGETQYF. Complete variable domain (other parts from reference TRBV19 and TRBJ2-5): DGGITQSPKYLFRKEGQNVTLSCEQNLNHDAMYWYRQDPGQGLRLIYYSQIVNDFQKGDIAEGYSVSREKKESFPLTVTSAQKNPTAFYLCASSTGTGVGETQYFGPGTRLLVL.

This clone was seen a few times. The V call is TRBV5-1, the J call TRBJ2-1; D might be TRBD2 (5 bases). Trimming took off 0 bases at V and 6 bases at J, with 13 bases between the two ends. CDR3 size: 15 residues. Germline V gene data show CDR1 as SGHRS and CDR2 as YFSETQ. As DNA, the CDR3 is TGCGCCAGCAGCTTGGTACGGACTCATCCCAATGAGCAGTTCTTC. As protein: CASSLVRTHPNEQFF.

V is TRBV27 and J is TRBJ2-6; TRBD1 might be the D (5 bases). Germline V CDR1 and CDR2: MNHEY, SMNVEV (reference sequence). The V and J ends lost 4 bases and 3 bases respectively, with 7 bases between them. The CDR3 covers 14 residues. In nucleotides, the CDR3 is TGTGCCAGCAGTTCCAGGGTTGGGGCCAACGTCCTGACTTTC. This translates into CASSSRVGANVLTF.

This rearrangement joins TRBV28 to TRBJ2-6, with 8 bases fitting TRBD1. This CDR3 region has 18 residues. Per germline, CDR1 MDHEN and CDR2 SYDVKM. V lost 8 bases, J lost 0 bases, and 12 bases stayed unmatched. CDR3 nucleotides: TGTGCCAGCGGGTCTGGTGGCAGGGGGCCCTCTGGGGCCAACGTCCTGACTTTC. It encodes CASGSGGRGPSGANVLTF. The full variable domain, its missing parts supplied by reference TRBV28 and TRBJ2-6, is DVKVTQSSRYLVKRTGEKVFLECVQDMDHENMFWYRQDPGLGLRLIYFSYDVKMKEKGDIPEGYSVSREKKERFSLILESASTNQTSMYLCASGSGGRGPSGANVLTFGAGSRLTVL.

This chain connects TRBV9 to TRBJ2-1; 10 bases line up with TRBD1. V lost 3 bases to trimming and J lost 7 bases; unmatched junction nucleotides: 7. The length of the CDR3 is 15 residues. Germline lookup yields CDR1 SGDLS and CDR2 YYNGEE. In nucleotides, the CDR3 is TGTGCCAGCAGCGCCGACAGGGGGCGTTGGAATGAGCAGTTCTTC. Amino acids: CASSADRGRWNEQFF.

The rearrangement links TRBV28 to TRBJ2-7; perhaps TRBD1 as D (6 bases). The V end lost 10 bases, the J end lost 2 bases, and 12 bases lay between the germline ends. Germline CDR1 reads MDHEN; CDR2 reads SYDVKM. This CDR3 is built from 12 residues. The CDR3 DNA reads as TGTGCCACCCAGGACAGACCCTACGAGCAGTACTTC. Its translation is CATQDRPYEQYF. Supplemented by reference TRBV28 and TRBJ2-7, the full variable domain reads DVKVTQSSRYLVKRTGEKVFLECVQDMDHENMFWYRQDPGLGLRLIYFSYDVKMKEKGDIPEGYSVSREKKERFSLILESASTNQTSMYLCATQDRPYEQYFGPGTRLTVT.

Note on this clone: The junction departs from germline at one end; a sequencing error may be responsible. The genes are TRBV7-7 and TRBJ2-1; D is perhaps TRBD2 (5 bases). The CDR3 has 14 residues. From germline, CDR1 is SSHAT and CDR2 FNYEAQ (reference sequence). CDR3: CASSLQPASYEQFF. The CDR3 nucleotides are TGTGCTAGCAGCTTACAACCGGCTAGCTATGAGCAGTTCTTC.

The chain joins TRBV28 to TRBJ2-1; 12 bases line up with TRBD2. This CDR3 is 16 amino acids long. Trimming at V came to 5 bases and at J to 6 bases, leaving 8 bases not matched to a gene. The germline gives CDR1 MDHEN, CDR2 SYDVKM. The CDR3 reads CASSPSGTSGFNEQFF. As DNA, the CDR3 is TGTGCCAGCAGTCCCTCCGGGACTAGCGGGTTCAATGAGCAGTTCTTC.

The chain joins TRBV6-6 to TRBJ2-7; 11 bases map to TRBD1. This CDR3 is 12 amino acids long. Germline V gives CDR1 MNHNY, CDR2 SVGAGI (reference sequence). Trimming at V came to 6 bases and at J to 12 bases, leaving 7 bases not matched to a gene. CDR3 in amino acids: CASSLGQGGTYV. For the CDR3, the DNA is TGTGCCAGCAGCCTGGGACAGGGGGGCACGTACGTC.